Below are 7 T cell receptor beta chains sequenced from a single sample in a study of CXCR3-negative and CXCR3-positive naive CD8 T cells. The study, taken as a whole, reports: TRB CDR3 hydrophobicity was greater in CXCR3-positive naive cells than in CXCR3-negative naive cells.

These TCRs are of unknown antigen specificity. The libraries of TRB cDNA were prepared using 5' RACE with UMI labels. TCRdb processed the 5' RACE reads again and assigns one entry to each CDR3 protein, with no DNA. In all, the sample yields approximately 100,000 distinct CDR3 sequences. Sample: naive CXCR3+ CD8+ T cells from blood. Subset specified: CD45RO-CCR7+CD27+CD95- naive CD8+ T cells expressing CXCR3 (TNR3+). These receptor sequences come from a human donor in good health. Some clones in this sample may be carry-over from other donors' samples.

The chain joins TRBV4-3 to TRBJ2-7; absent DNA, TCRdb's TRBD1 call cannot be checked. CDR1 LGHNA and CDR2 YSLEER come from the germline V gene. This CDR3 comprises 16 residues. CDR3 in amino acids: CASSQVYSRGVYEQYF.

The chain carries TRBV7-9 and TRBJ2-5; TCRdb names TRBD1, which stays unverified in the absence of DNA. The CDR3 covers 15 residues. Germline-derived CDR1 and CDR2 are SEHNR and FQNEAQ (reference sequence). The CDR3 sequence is CASSPGTQYLETQYF.

This CDR3 is CASSWDRGSGTEAFF. V gene TRBV27 combines with J gene TRBJ1-1; checking the TCRdb D call of TRBD1 is not possible without DNA. Germline V lookup: CDR1 MNHEY, CDR2 SMNVEV (reference sequence). The CDR3 length is 15 residues.

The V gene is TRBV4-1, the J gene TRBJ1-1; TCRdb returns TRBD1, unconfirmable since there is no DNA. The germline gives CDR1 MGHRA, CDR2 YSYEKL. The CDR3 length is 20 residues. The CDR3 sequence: CASSIIWEPGKHKMNTEAFF.

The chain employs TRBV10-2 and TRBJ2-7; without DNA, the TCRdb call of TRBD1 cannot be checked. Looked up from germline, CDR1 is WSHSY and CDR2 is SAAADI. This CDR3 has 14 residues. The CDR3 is CASMSAGGDYEQYF.

The CDR3 spells CASSVIGTSDTDTQYF. V and J are TRBV2 and TRBJ2-3; TCRdb's assignment of TRBD2 cannot be checked, as there is no DNA. The CDR3 contains 16 residues. The germline V gene encodes CDR1 SNHLY and CDR2 FYNNEI.

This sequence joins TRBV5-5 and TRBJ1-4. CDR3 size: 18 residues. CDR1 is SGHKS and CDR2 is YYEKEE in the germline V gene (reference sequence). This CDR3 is CASSLYWEPASTNEKLFF. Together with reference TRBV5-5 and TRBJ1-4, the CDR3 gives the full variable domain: DAGVTQSPTHLIKTRGQQVTLRCSPISGHKSVSWYQQVLGQGPQFIFQYYEKEERGRGNFPDRFSARQFPNYSSELNVNALLLGDSALYLCASSLYWEPASTNEKLFFGSGTQLSVL.